Shown below are 30 T cell receptor beta chains from a single sample sequenced in a study of identical twins. Via MiXCR, TCRdb re-called the 5' RACE reads, giving one row per CDR3 protein. Of 500,000 to 550,000 distinct CDR3 sequences listed, approximately 22% are singletons. These data are also associated with another study on T cells expressing NK-cell markers.

Sequenced: CD4+ T cells sorted from blood. The source of these receptors is a woman under 30 in good health.

This clonotype has just a few counts. The chain recombines TRBV4-3 with TRBJ2-1; perhaps D is TRBD1 or TRBD2 (5 bases each). V lost 0 bases, J lost 7 bases, and 16 bases lay in between. CDR1 is LGHNA and CDR2 is YSLEER in the germline V gene. The CDR3 is 16 amino acids. The CDR3 region is CASSQDEGVWGNEQFF. CDR3 nucleotide sequence: TGCGCCAGCAGCCAAGACGAAGGAGTTTGGGGGAATGAGCAGTTCTTC.

This clonotype was seen only a few times. In DNA form, the CDR3 reads TGTGCCAGCTCACCTTCGGGGCAGCCCCAGCATTTT. Its protein product is CASSPSGQPQHF. This sequence joins TRBV18 and TRBJ1-5, with D uncertain. The CDR3 runs to 12 residues. Trimming pared 3 bases from V and 7 bases from J, leaving 7 bases between. Germline lookup yields CDR1 KGHSH and CDR2 LQKENI.

The table lists this clonotype with a few counts. The V and J genes are TRBV7-6 and TRBJ2-1; 8 positions match TRBD1. Germline CDR1 reads SGHVS; CDR2 reads FNYEAQ. The CDR3 is 14 residues long. The trim removed 5 bases at V and 6 bases at J, leaving 6 bases unmatched. The CDR3 nucleotides are TGTGCCAGCAGCGAGGACAGGGCCAGCAATGAGCAGTTCTTC. Translating it yields CASSEDRASNEQFF. Variable domain in full (rest from reference TRBV7-6 and TRBJ2-1): GAGVSQSPRYKVTKRGQDVALRCDPISGHVSLYWYRQALGQGPEFLTYFNYEAQQDKSGLPNDRFSAERPEGSISTLTIQRTEQRDSAMYRCASSEDRASNEQFFGPGTRLTVL.

The V call is TRBV10-3, the J call TRBJ2-1; no reliable D call. The germline CDR1 and CDR2 sequences are ENHRY and SYGVKD. Deletions cut 5 bases from V and 6 bases from J, with 5 bases between. The CDR3 sequence is 11 residues long. CDR3 protein: CAISFGNEQFF. CDR3 nucleotide sequence: TGTGCCATCAGTTTCGGCAATGAGCAGTTCTTC.

The chain couples TRBV5-1 to TRBJ2-1; 11 bases line up with TRBD2. Trimming cost V 6 bases and J 2 bases; bases outside gene matches: 13. CDR1 is SGHRS, CDR2 YFSETQ, per germline. There are 18 residues in the CDR3. The CDR3 region has the DNA TGCGCCAGCACCCCCCTGGGACTAGCGGATTCACCCTACAATGAGCAGTTCTTC. Its translation: CASTPLGLADSPYNEQFF.

A few counts support this clonotype. The rearrangement joins TRBV7-2 to TRBJ2-7; TRBD2 might be the D (5 bases). The CDR3 has 14 amino acids. The V end was cut by 8 bases, the J end by 0 bases, with 14 bases between. CDR1 and CDR2 from the germline V gene are SGHTA and FQGNSA. CDR3 amino acids: CASGGRRSSYEQYF. The CDR3 DNA reads TGTGCCAGCGGAGGACGTAGATCCTCCTACGAGCAGTACTTC. Combining the CDR3 with reference TRBV7-2 and TRBJ2-7 gives the whole variable domain GAGVSQSPSNKVTEKGKDVELRCDPISGHTALYWYRQSLGQGLEFLIYFQGNSAPDKSGLPSDRFSAERTGGSVSTLTIQRTQQEDSAVYLCASGGRRSSYEQYFGPGTRLTVT.

This clonotype has a handful of counts. The V call is TRBV9, the J call TRBJ2-5; D gene ambiguous. Trimming took 3 bases from V and 2 from J, leaving 8 bases between them. The germline V gene encodes CDR1 SGDLS and CDR2 YYNGEE. CDR3 length equals 13 residues. The CDR3 DNA is TGTGCCAGCAGCGACACGAATCAAGAGACCCAGTACTTC. It is translated as CASSDTNQETQYF.

V usage is TRBV21-1 and J usage is TRBJ2-7; TRBD1 reflects the table's D call only, with no check against the DNA. TRBV21-1 is noted as a pseudogene. CDR3 size: 15 residues. The CDR3: CASSKPTGGFYEQYF. In nucleotides, the CDR3 is TGTGCCAGCAGCAAGCCCACAGGGGGGTTCTACGAGCAGTACTTC.

The gene calls are TRBV7-3 and TRBJ2-3; 8 bases are shared with TRBD1. With V trimmed by 5 bases and J by 0 bases, 10 bases remained unmatched. The CDR3 contains 17 residues. Germline CDR1 SGHTA, CDR2 FQGTGA. This CDR3 is CASSKGGGTGSTDTQYF. CDR3 sequence (DNA): TGTGCCAGCAGCAAGGGTGGGGGGACAGGTAGCACAGATACGCAGTATTTT.

This clonotype has just a few counts. The chain recombines TRBV6-1 with TRBJ1-2, with a possible D match to TRBD1 (5 bases). Germline V lookup: CDR1 MNHNS, CDR2 SASEGT. The CDR3 contains 12 residues. V lost 6 bases and J 5 bases, leaving 10 bases between the germline ends. Here the CDR3 DNA reads TGTGCCAGCAGACGACAGACTTATGGCTACACCTTC. Its protein is CASRRQTYGYTF.

This chain joins TRBV6-1 and TRBJ1-1; 7 nucleotides match TRBD1. Germline V lookup: CDR1 MNHNS, CDR2 SASEGT. The J segment lost 1 base and the V segment lost 6 bases, leaving 5 bases of the junction unmatched. This CDR3 is built from 14 residues. The CDR3: CASRRQGTNTEAFF. CDR3 coding DNA: TGTGCCAGCAGAAGACAGGGAACGAACACTGAAGCTTTCTTT.

This clonotype showed up just a few times. V gene TRBV7-2 combines with J gene TRBJ2-1; 8 positions match TRBD1. The CDR3 totals 14 residues. With V trimmed by 5 bases and J by 5 bases, 5 bases remained unmatched. Germline V gives CDR1 SGHTA, CDR2 FQGNSA. The CDR3, as DNA: TGTGCCAGCAGCCCACGGACAGGGAACAATGAGCAGTTCTTC. Amino acid sequence: CASSPRTGNNEQFF.

This clonotype was seen repeatedly, ten times or more. The V call is TRBV20-1, the J call TRBJ2-5; D may be TRBD2 (5 bases). The ends were cut back, 1 base at V and 4 bases at J, with 7 bases in the middle. This CDR3 has 12 amino acids. Germline V gene lookup returns CDR1 DFQATT and CDR2 SNEGSKA (reference sequence). CDR3 protein: CSARVLAETQYF. The CDR3 region has the DNA TGCAGTGCTAGAGTCCTAGCAGAGACCCAGTACTTC.

The V call is TRBV10-3, the J call TRBJ1-1; 7 nucleotides align to TRBD1. Trimming cost V 5 bases and J 3 bases; bases outside gene matches: 6. Germline CDR1 ENHRY, CDR2 SYGVKD. The CDR3 has 14 amino acids. The CDR3 is CAISIRGSDTEAFF. The CDR3 DNA reads as TGTGCCATCAGTATCAGGGGGTCGGACACTGAAGCTTTCTTT.

The chain uses TRBV7-6 and TRBJ2-5; TRBD2 matches 8 bases. The junction had 17 bases not matched to a gene; V was cut back by 1 base and J by 1 base. Germline V gene data show CDR1 as SGHVS and CDR2 as FNYEAQ. CDR3 size: 20 residues. The CDR3 sequence is CASSLVRPSGSPYRQETQYF. CDR3 bases: TGTGCCAGCAGCTTAGTGCGTCCGAGCGGGAGCCCCTACCGCCAAGAGACCCAGTACTTC.

The rearrangement links TRBV7-2 to TRBJ1-2, with a tentative D call TRBD1 (6 bases). Germline assignment: CDR1 SGHTA and CDR2 FQGNSA. The CDR3 has 15 residues. The V end lost 5 bases, the J end lost 4 bases, and 17 bases lay between the germline ends. In nucleotides, the CDR3 is TGTGCCAGCAGCCTAGGGGGTGGGCAGTCCTATGGCTACACCTTC. Translation: CASSLGGGQSYGYTF.

This clonotype turned up a few times. The chain joins TRBV2 to TRBJ1-6; a weak D match, TRBD1 (6 bases). V lost 0 bases to trimming and J lost 14 bases, with 14 bases between them. The germline gives CDR1 SNHLY, CDR2 FYNNEI. The CDR3 has 14 residues. Here the CDR3 DNA reads TGTGCCAGCAGTGAAGCGAAGACAGGTCTGACCCTCCACTTT. Amino acid sequence: CASSEAKTGLTLHF. Full variable domain (outside the CDR3, taken from reference TRBV2 and TRBJ1-6): EPEVTQTPSHQVTQMGQEVILRCVPISNHLYFYWYRQILGQKVEFLVSFYNNEISEKSEIFDDQFSVERPDGSNFTLKIRSTKLEDSAMYFCASSEAKTGLTLHFGNGTRLTVT.

The gene calls are TRBV6-1 and TRBJ1-1, with D unclear. With 5 bases removed from V and 0 bases from J, the gap between germline ends came to 13 bases. CDR3 length equals 15 residues. Germline CDR1 is MNHNS and CDR2 is SASEGT. The CDR3 here is CASSRAGRLNTEAFF. The CDR3 nucleotides read TGTGCCAGCAGTCGCGCCGGGCGACTGAACACTGAAGCTTTCTTT.

Ten or more counts support this clonotype. The chain employs TRBV5-1 and TRBJ2-2, with 10 positions matching TRBD1. The CDR3 contains 17 residues. Germline CDR1 reads SGHRS; CDR2 reads YFSETQ. J was trimmed by 9 bases and V by 4 bases; bases with no gene match: 15. The CDR3 DNA sequence: TGCGCCAGCAGCCTCATATCCCGACAGGGGGCGACCAGGGAGCTGTTTTTT. This codes for CASSLISRQGATRELFF.

The V and J genes are TRBV5-6 and TRBJ1-1; the D is unclear. Trimming took 0 bases from V and 0 from J, leaving 12 bases between them. Germline values: CDR1 SGHDT, CDR2 YYEEEE. The CDR3 runs 16 residues. This chain's CDR3 is CASSLVRANMNTEAFF. As DNA, the CDR3 is TGTGCCAGCAGCTTGGTCCGGGCAAACATGAACACTGAAGCTTTCTTT.

The J gene is TRBJ1-1, the V gene TRBV10-3, with TRBD1 as a possible D gene (6 bases). This CDR3 is built from 15 residues. Germline loops: CDR1 ENHRY, CDR2 SYGVKD. V shed 3 bases and J shed 1 base, with 12 bases lying between them. CDR3 nucleotides: TGTGCCATCAGTGATTGGCCGACAGGGAACACTGAAGCTTTCTTT. This codes for CAISDWPTGNTEAFF.

V is TRBV10-2 and J is TRBJ1-2; D gene ambiguous. The CDR3 sequence is 15 residues long. V lost 2 bases and J lost 6, with 16 bases in between. Germline V CDR1 and CDR2: WSHSY, SAAADI. The CDR3 sequence is CASSERWRSFHGYTF. CDR3 sequence (DNA): TGCGCCAGCAGTGAGCGGTGGCGTTCCTTTCATGGCTACACCTTC.

This clonotype has only a few counts. V and J are TRBV2 and TRBJ2-3; a possible D gene is TRBD2 (5 bases). V lost 4 bases to trimming and J lost 8 bases, with 10 bases between them. CDR3 length: 12 residues. Germline assignment: CDR1 SNHLY and CDR2 FYNNEI. The CDR3 sequence: CASSGRRFTQYF. CDR3 nucleotides: TGTGCCAGCAGTGGGAGGAGGTTTACGCAGTATTTT.

The rearrangement uses TRBV11-2 and TRBJ2-7; D may be TRBD1 (5 bases). Trimming cost V 3 bases and J 8 bases, with 14 bases left between them. The length of the CDR3 is 13 residues. CDR1 and CDR2 (germline): SGHAT, FQNNGV. In DNA, the CDR3 is TGTGCCAGCAGCTTCTCCCTTCAGGGAAAGCAGTACTTC. This gives the protein CASSFSLQGKQYF.

The chain has TRBV5-4 and TRBJ2-3; D possibly uses TRBD1 or TRBD2 (5 bases each). Trimming stripped 3 bases from V and 2 bases from J, with 10 bases between. CDR1 SGHNT and CDR2 YYREEE come from the germline V gene (reference sequence). The CDR3 runs 14 residues. The CDR3 bases are TGTGCCAGCAGCTCAGGGACGGACACAGATACGCAGTATTTT. Translation gives CASSSGTDTDTQYF.

V usage is TRBV15 and J usage is TRBJ2-3; a weak D match, TRBD1 (6 bases). The CDR3 extends over 16 amino acids. V was shortened by 4 bases and J by 5 bases, with 19 bases between the two germline ends. Germline values: CDR1 LNHNV, CDR2 YYDKDF (reference sequence). The CDR3 spells CATSTLGRGSEDTQYF. The CDR3 DNA reads TGTGCCACCAGCACTCTTGGTAGGGGGTCGGAAGATACGCAGTATTTT.

This clonotype came up a few times. J is TRBJ1-2 and V is TRBV6-5; tentatively, D is TRBD1 (5 bases). V lost 10 bases, J lost 6 bases, and 12 bases lay in between. Germline lookup yields CDR1 MNHEY and CDR2 SVGAGI. CDR3 length equals 11 residues. The CDR3 spells CATRWGDGYTF. The CDR3 region has the DNA TGTGCCACCCGGTGGGGGGATGGCTACACCTTC.

This clonotype was found a few times. CDR3 DNA sequence: TGTGCCATCAGTTTGGACAGGGGGGTCTTCCACTACGAGCAGTACTTC. This encodes CAISLDRGVFHYEQYF. The genes are TRBV10-3 and TRBJ2-7; 10 bases are shared with TRBD1. V shed 5 bases, J shed 3 bases, and the junction held 10 bases outside the gene matches. The CDR3 is 16 residues long. The germline V gene encodes CDR1 ENHRY and CDR2 SYGVKD.

In DNA, the CDR3 is TGCGCCAGTTCAACACAGGGGGCAAGCACTGAAGCTTTCTTT. Amino acid sequence: CASSTQGASTEAFF. The chain combines TRBV5-1 with TRBJ1-1; 9 positions match TRBD1. V was pared by 8 bases and J by 4 bases, with 9 bases of the junction left unmatched. Looked up from germline, CDR1 is SGHRS and CDR2 is YFSETQ. The CDR3 is made up of 14 amino acids.

The rearrangement uses TRBV7-9 and TRBJ2-2, with 7 bases lining up with TRBD2. Germline assignment: CDR1 SEHNR and CDR2 FQNEAQ (reference sequence). The V segment lost 1 base and the J segment 3 bases; nucleotides outside the gene matches: 8. The CDR3 totals 17 residues. The DNA for the CDR3 is TGTGCCAGCAGCTTAGGACTCAGACTAGCAGACACCGGGGAGCTGTTTTTT. Protein: CASSLGLRLADTGELFF. Full variable domain (outside the CDR3, taken from reference TRBV7-9 and TRBJ2-2): DTGVSQNPRHKITKRGQNVTFRCDPISEHNRLYWYRQTLGQGPEFLTYFQNEAQLEKSRLLSDRFSAERPKGSFSTLEIQRTEQGDSAMYLCASSLGLRLADTGELFFGEGSRLTVL.